These 6 T cell receptor beta chains share one sample of origin, sequenced in a study of Japanese encephalitis immunity and Zika vaccine responses. PBMCs were CFSE-labeled and cultured for under seven days with peptide pools at approximately 0.99 ug/mL each. In TCRdb, the 5' RACE reads were re-called with MiXCR into one record per CDR3 protein. This table has some 280 distinct CDR3 sequences, around 2.5% appearing once. The specimen was antigen-activated CD8+ T cells from blood, cultured, collected during a Zika inactivated vaccine study. Receptors were obtained from an adult woman who received an inactivated Zika virus vaccine.

This clonotype is hyperexpanded (1% or more) within its sample. The V and J genes are TRBV9 and TRBJ2-7; D is undetermined. Trimming removed 0 bases at V and 6 bases at J, with 13 bases between. The CDR3 covers 14 residues. CDR1 and CDR2 from the germline V gene are SGDLS and YYNGEE. CDR3 loop: CASSVDPSRSEQYF. DNA of the CDR3: TGTGCCAGCAGCGTAGATCCCTCGAGGAGCGAGCAGTACTTC.

The chain recombines TRBV27 with TRBJ2-1; the D gene is possibly TRBD2 (6 bases). This CDR3 region has 12 residues. Trimming took off 5 bases at V and 12 bases at J, with 14 bases between the two ends. The germline V gene has CDR1 MNHEY and CDR2 SMNVEV (reference sequence). CDR3 DNA: TGTGCCAGCAGTCCCCAGGGAGGAGGGCAGTTCTTC. Protein sequence: CASSPQGGGQFF.

This clonotype occurred a few times. The gene calls are TRBV12-3 or TRBV12-4 and TRBJ2-1; D gene unclear. V shed 1 base and J shed 0 bases, with 7 bases lying between them. This CDR3 is 15 amino acids long. Here the CDR3 reads CASSLGPVSYNEQFF. CDR3 nucleotides: TGTGCCAGCAGTTTAGGTCCGGTCTCCTACAATGAGCAGTTCTTC.

This clonotype is categorized as hyperexpanded (1% or more). The gene calls are TRBV14 and TRBJ2-4; D possibly matches TRBD1 or TRBD2 (5 bases each). Germline CDR1 reads SGHDN; CDR2 reads FVKESK. The CDR3 extends over 17 amino acids. Deletions cut 4 bases from V and 0 bases from J, with 16 bases between. CDR3 DNA sequence: TGTGCCAGCAGCCGAGGGGACCCCTTCCTAGCCAAAAACATTCAGTACTTC. Amino acid sequence: CASSRGDPFLAKNIQYF. Full variable domain (missing parts from reference TRBV14 and TRBJ2-4): EAGVTQFPSHSVIEKGQTVTLRCDPISGHDNLYWYRRVMGKEIKFLLHFVKESKQDESGMPNNRFLAERTGGTYSTLKVQPAELEDSGVYFCASSRGDPFLAKNIQYFGAGTRLSVL.

This clonotype is large. The chain uses TRBV7-9 and TRBJ1-3; D not certain. This CDR3 is built from 17 residues. Germline V gene data show CDR1 as SEHNR and CDR2 as FQNEAQ (reference sequence). The V end was cut by 4 bases, the J end by 2 bases, with 18 bases between. The CDR3, as DNA: TGTGCCAGCAGCTCGCAGGTGAAGGGAAGAACTGGAAACACCATATATTTT. It yields the protein CASSSQVKGRTGNTIYF.

This clonotype qualifies as medium-sized. This chain joins TRBV6-2 or TRBV6-3 and TRBJ2-3; TRBD2 agrees at 8 bases. Germline V gene data show CDR1 as MNHEY and CDR2 as SVGEGT. The CDR3 sequence is 15 residues long. The V gene end was trimmed by 4 bases and the J gene end by 6 bases; junction bases not matched to a gene: 9. The CDR3 protein is CASSFSSGSYDTQYF. Written as DNA, the CDR3 is TGTGCCAGCAGTTTCTCCAGCGGGAGTTATGATACGCAGTATTTT.